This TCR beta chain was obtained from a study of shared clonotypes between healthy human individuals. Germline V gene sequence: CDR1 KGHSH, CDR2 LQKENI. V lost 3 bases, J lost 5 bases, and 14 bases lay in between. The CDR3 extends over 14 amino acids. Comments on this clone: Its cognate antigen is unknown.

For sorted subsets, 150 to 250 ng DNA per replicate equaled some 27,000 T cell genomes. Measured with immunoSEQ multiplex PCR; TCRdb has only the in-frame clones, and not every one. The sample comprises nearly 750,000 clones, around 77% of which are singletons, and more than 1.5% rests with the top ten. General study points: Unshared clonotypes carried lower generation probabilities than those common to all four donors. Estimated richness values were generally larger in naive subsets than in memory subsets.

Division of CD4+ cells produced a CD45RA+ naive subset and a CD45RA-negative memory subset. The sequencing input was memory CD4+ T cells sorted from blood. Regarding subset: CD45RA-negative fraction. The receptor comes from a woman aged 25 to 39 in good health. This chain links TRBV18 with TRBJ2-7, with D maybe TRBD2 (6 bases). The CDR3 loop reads CASSPSGTPDEQYF. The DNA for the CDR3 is TGTGCCAGCTCACCTTCCGGGACTCCGGACGAGCAGTACTTC.